The T cell receptor beta chain described here comes from a study of vaccination and CD4 T cells after COVID-19. Background on the study: Overlapping spike peptides of SARS-CoV-2, HCoV-NL63, HCoV-OC43 and HCoV-229E were used, and cells were stimulated with them. General study findings and limits: The great majority, 304 of 307 vaccine-specific clones, proved spike mono-reactive in convalescent patients.

Indicated treatment: approximately 10-day PBMC culture with coronavirus spike peptide pools or control peptides (ViraFEST assay). CD4+ T cells that came from the unexposed donor were collected before the COVID-19 pandemic (2011-2018). Comment on this clonotype: Its specificity is not known.

V lost 5 bases, J lost 1 base, and 6 bases stayed unmatched. Germline assignment: CDR1 SGHNT and CDR2 YYREEE (reference sequence). This CDR3 contains 15 residues. CD4+ T cells that had been cultured provided DNA sequenced with the Oncomine TCR Beta short-read assay. Genomic DNA was isolated from cultured CD4+ T cells. A single record per CDR3 protein comes from TCRdb applying MiXCR to the PCR reads. In the table there are approximately 3,600 distinct CDR3 sequences, approximately 24% of which are singletons. This receptor was identified in a human donor in good health. This rearrangement joins TRBV5-4 to TRBJ2-3, with 8 bases lining up with TRBD1. Specimen: CD4+ T cells from blood, cultured in vitro. CDR3 DNA sequence: TGTGCCAGCAGTCGCTGGACAGGGCGCACAGATACGCAGTATTTT. It encodes CASSRWTGRTDTQYF. Filled out from reference TRBV5-4 and TRBJ2-3, the complete variable domain reads ETGVTQSPTHLIKTRGQQVTLRCSSQSGHNTVSWYQQALGQGPQFIFQYYREEENGRGNFPPRFSGLQFPNYSSELNVNALELDDSALYLCASSRWTGRTDTQYFGPGTRLTVL.